The 5 T cell receptor beta chains in this list originate from one sample, sequenced in a study of T cell responses to AZD1222 COVID-19 vaccine. Libraries were prepared by immunoSEQ multiplex PCR; TCRdb keeps only in-frame clonotypes and omits some of them. The sample comprises tens of thousands of clones, roughly nine tenths of which are singletons, and around a sixth rests with the top ten. The input for sequencing was peripheral blood, taken on day 0 of AZD1222 vaccination. All receptors come from an adult in good health.

The chain recombines TRBV7-2 with TRBJ1-1; tentatively, D is TRBD1 (5 bases). The CDR3 totals 14 residues. The germline gives CDR1 SGHTA, CDR2 FQGNSA. Between the trimmed V and J ends, which lost 5 bases and 1 base, there was a span of 11 bases. The CDR3 region is CASSEWGRNTEAFF. The CDR3 DNA reads TGTGCCAGCAGCGAATGGGGCCGGAACACTGAAGCTTTCTTT.

The chain carries TRBV6-5 and TRBJ1-2, with D uncertain. Trimming stripped 6 bases from V and 1 base from J, with 6 bases between. Germline V gene lookup returns CDR1 MNHEY and CDR2 SVGAGI. The CDR3 sequence is 12 residues long. Here the CDR3 DNA reads TGTGCCAGCAGCCCGGGTAACTATGGCTACACCTTC. As protein: CASSPGNYGYTF.

The chain combines TRBV23-1 with TRBJ1-2, with 11 positions matching TRBD1. TRBV23-1 is an open reading frame whose function is uncertain. V lost 3 bases and J lost 8; bases outside the gene matches: 11. The CDR3 runs 16 residues. The CDR3 loop reads CASSQLGTGGLRGYTF. CDR3 in DNA: TGCGCCAGCAGTCAGTTAGGGACAGGGGGACTCCGGGGCTACACCTTC.

The chain links TRBV7-3 to TRBJ2-2; TRBD2 matches at 10 bases. The CDR3 is made up of 14 amino acids. Germline assignment: CDR1 SGHTA and CDR2 FQGTGA. V lost 4 bases to trimming and J lost 6 bases; unmatched junction nucleotides: 2. CDR3 sequence: CASSYGLAAGELFF. DNA for the CDR3: TGTGCCAGCAGCTACGGACTAGCGGCCGGGGAGCTGTTTTTT.

V and J are TRBV30 and TRBJ1-1; no clear D. Trimming left V 2 bases short and J 4 bases short, with 14 bases between. Germline V lookup: CDR1 GTSNPN, CDR2 SVGIG (reference sequence). This CDR3 has 14 residues. As DNA, the CDR3 is TGTGCCTGGAGTCCCAGCCCCGTGGGCACTGAAGCTTTCTTT. Its translation: CAWSPSPVGTEAFF.